This TCR beta chain originates from a study of T cells in Graves' hyperthyroidism and ophthalmopathy. Points from the study as a whole: Model output signaled ophthalmopathy a median about seven months ahead of onset. Separating ophthalmopathy from stable hyperthyroidism was achieved by a 13 V-J model.

This clonotype was recorded many times. Its target is not known. TCR beta CDR3 regions were amplified from RNA transcripts. The TCR CDR3 was amplified in a first-round RT-PCR using the HTBI primer set. One entry per CDR3 protein, called by TCRdb with MiXCR from the multiplex PCR reads. The sample holds 200,000 to 250,000 distinct CDR3 sequences, 15% to 20% seen once. The sequenced material came from blood. The source is a woman aged 18-29 years with Graves' ophthalmopathy.

As DNA, the CDR3 is TGTGCCAGCAGTGCATGGGACTTGTATGGCTACACCTTC. It codes for CASSAWDLYGYTF. The chain links TRBV6-1 to TRBJ1-2, with D possibly being TRBD1 (5 bases). The length of the CDR3 is 13 residues. V lost 4 bases to trimming and J lost 5 bases, with 11 bases between them. CDR1 MNHNS and CDR2 SASEGT come from the germline V gene.